This T cell receptor beta chain was found in a study of spatial heterogeneity in lung cancer. Study information: The follow-up PBMC samples were sequenced whenever they were available. The median time to follow-up was approximately 2 years after resection.

This clonotype was observed at least ten times. Every TCR cDNA molecule bore a unique molecular identifier. TCRdb re-derived calls from the 5' RACE reads in MiXCR, one entry per CDR3 protein. The table lists 95,000 to 130,000 distinct CDR3 sequences, 10% to 15% of them singletons. The sample's time point: blood at routine non-recurrence follow-up after resection. From tumor, nontumor lung or frozen PBMC, whole RNA was taken unsorted for sequencing. The sequenced sample was PBMCs, obtained at follow-up. The clonotype comes from a male donor with early-stage non-small cell lung cancer.

For the CDR3, the DNA is TGCGCCAGCAGCCAATCCTTGGTTGAACCCCAGCATTTT. It specifies CASSQSLVEPQHF. The rearrangement joins TRBV4-1 to TRBJ1-5; D not resolved. CDR3 length: 13 residues. CDR1 is MGHRA, CDR2 YSYEKL, per germline. Trimming pared 2 bases from V and 10 bases from J, leaving 12 bases between.